The T cell receptor (beta chain) described here comes from a study of blood T cell repertoires in COVID-19. TCRdb keeps only in-frame clones here, not all; method: immunoSEQ multiplex PCR. The data show 450,000 to 500,000 clones, about 90% seen once. The material sequenced was PBMCs or T cells enriched from blood (not recorded which). The sequence came from a woman aged 18-29 years who had recovered from COVID-19.

CDR3 DNA sequence: TGTGCCAGCAGCTTGATCAGGGCCCCCTACGAGCAGTACTTC. Amino acids: CASSLIRAPYEQYF. This chain links TRBV5-5 with TRBJ2-7, with D tentatively TRBD1 (5 bases). Germline V gene sequence: CDR1 SGHKS, CDR2 YYEKEE (reference sequence). V lost 1 base and J lost 2, with 10 bases in between. This CDR3 is built from 14 residues.